A single sample gave rise to the 9 T cell receptor beta chains below, sequenced in a study of blood T cell repertoires in COVID-19. Here immunoSEQ multiplex PCR was the method, and the copy in TCRdb shows in-frame clones only, minus some. The data show 400,000 or so clones, 75% to 90% seen once. Material for sequencing was peripheral blood. The receptors were sampled from a woman aged 40 to 50 with COVID-19, enrolled during active disease.

This chain connects TRBV27 to TRBJ2-5; 7 nucleotides align to TRBD1. This CDR3 comprises 15 residues. The germline V gene has CDR1 MNHEY and CDR2 SMNVEV (reference sequence). J gave up 5 bases and V 3 bases, and 9 bases lay outside the gene matches. CDR3 sequence: CASSFRGRGGETQYF. CDR3 DNA: TGTGCCAGCAGTTTCAGGGGGAGAGGCGGGGAGACCCAGTACTTC.

The V and J genes are TRBV7-9 and TRBJ1-1, with D maybe TRBD1 (6 bases). Trimming shortened V by 3 bases and J by 5 bases, and 7 bases separated the two germline ends. This CDR3 comprises 12 residues. From germline, CDR1 is SEHNR and CDR2 FQNEAQ (reference sequence). CDR3 loop: CASSFTGTEAFF. The CDR3 DNA reads TGTGCCAGCAGCTTTACAGGGACTGAAGCTTTCTTT.

The chain carries TRBV9 and TRBJ2-5; TRBD2 matches at 11 bases. The germline V gene encodes CDR1 SGDLS and CDR2 YYNGEE. Unmatched junction bases numbered 13, after V lost 1 base and J lost 5 bases. CDR3 length equals 18 residues. The DNA of the CDR3 is TGTGCCAGCAGCGTAAACCCCCTCCGACTAGCGGGGCGGGAGACCCAGTACTTC. It is translated as CASSVNPLRLAGRETQYF. The full variable domain, completed using reference TRBV9 and TRBJ2-5, is DSGVTQTPKHLITATGQRVTLRCSPRSGDLSVYWYQQSLDQGLQFLIQYYNGEERAKGNILERFSAQQFPDLHSELNLSSLELGDSALYFCASSVNPLRLAGRETQYFGPGTRLLVL.

The rearrangement joins TRBV7-2 to TRBJ1-1; D gene ambiguous. CDR3 length: 16 residues. Germline CDR1 reads SGHTA; CDR2 reads FQGNSA. Trimming shortened V by 5 bases and J by 0 bases, and 16 bases separated the two germline ends. CDR3: CASSVTRRLMNTEAFF. In DNA form, the CDR3 reads TGTGCCAGCAGCGTAACCAGGAGGCTCATGAACACTGAAGCTTTCTTT.

The chain has TRBV5-1 and TRBJ2-7; TRBD2 agrees at 8 bases. The CDR3 has 16 residues. After removal of 0 bases from V and 5 bases from J, the junction contained 10 bases not matched to a gene. Germline V CDR1 and CDR2: SGHRS, YFSETQ. CDR3 nucleotide sequence: TGCGCCAGCAGCTTGGCCGGAAGCGGGAGAAACAACGAGCAGTACTTC. As protein: CASSLAGSGRNNEQYF.

This clone has just one count. The chain has TRBV5-6 and TRBJ1-6; D ambiguous. Trimming shortened V by 2 bases and J by 6 bases, and 9 bases separated the two germline ends. Germline V lookup: CDR1 SGHDT, CDR2 YYEEEE. This CDR3 contains 14 residues. CDR3 nucleotides: TGTGCCAGCAGCTTTGAAGGAGTTAATTCACCCCTCCACTTT. Protein product: CASSFEGVNSPLHF.

This clone was observed a single time. The chain links TRBV18 to TRBJ1-2, with 8 bases identical to TRBD1. The CDR3 is 15 residues long. In germline, CDR1 is KGHSH, CDR2 LQKENI. Germline trimming cut 4 bases from V and 7 bases from J; bases unmatched to any gene: 11. This CDR3 is CASSLSGGDVPGYTF. CDR3 nucleotide sequence: TGTGCCAGCTCACTTTCAGGGGGCGACGTACCTGGCTACACCTTC.

For this clone: One end of the junction does not line up with germline, which may come from a read error. The V call is TRBV28, the J call TRBJ2-2; possibly TRBD1 for D (5 bases). CDR1 and CDR2 (germline): MDHEN, SYDVKM. The CDR3 consists of 14 residues. The CDR3 protein is CANSLTGNTGELFF. The CDR3 region has the DNA TGTGCCAACAGTTTAACAGGGAACACCGGGGAGCTGTTTTTT.

This chain uses TRBV9 with TRBJ1-5; a possible D gene is TRBD1 (6 bases). Germline-derived CDR1 and CDR2 are SGDLS and YYNGEE. This CDR3 contains 15 residues. V shed 4 bases and J shed 3 bases, with 14 bases lying between them. The chain's CDR3 is CASSPRDMANQPQHF. The CDR3, as DNA: TGTGCCAGCAGCCCCAGGGACATGGCCAATCAGCCCCAGCATTTT.